This T cell receptor beta chain appears in the sequencing data of a study of radiation and T cells in renal cell carcinoma. Time point defined: blood 4 weeks post-SBRT, at nephrectomy. Documented treatment: 15 Gy SBRT to primary tumor, nephrectomy 4 weeks later. Nephrectomy followed 15 Gy stereotactic body radiation by 4 weeks. Serial blood draws occurred at baseline and 2 and 4 weeks post-SBRT. Data came from immunoSEQ multiplex PCR; TCRdb stores just in-frame clones and leaves some out. Among tens of thousands of clones listed, 81% were seen once. The source is a man between 60 and 75 years old with renal cell carcinoma. The sequences come from blood, collected from a patient whose treatment included radiotherapy and nephrectomy.

The CDR3 loop reads CASRRTGNTGELFF. CDR3 sequence (DNA): TGTGCCAGCAGAAGAACGGGGAACACCGGGGAGCTGTTTTTT. This sequence joins TRBV11-2 and TRBJ2-2; D gene ambiguous. The CDR3 runs to 14 residues. The V gene lost 6 bases and the J gene lost 1 base, with 9 bases spanning the gap. The germline CDR1 and CDR2 sequences are SGHAT and FQNNGV. Supplemented by reference TRBV11-2 and TRBJ2-2, the full variable domain reads EAGVAQSPRYKIIEKRQSVAFWCNPISGHATLYWYQQILGQGPKLLIQFQNNGVVDDSQLPKDRFSAERLKGVDSTLKIQPAKLEDSAVYLCASRRTGNTGELFFGEGSRLTVL.